This T cell receptor (beta chain) was identified in a study of T cells in women clearing cervical HPV infection. The method was immunoSEQ multiplex PCR; TCRdb's version includes in-frame clones alone and lacks a portion of them. In all, the sample yields approximately 37,000 clones. The length of the CDR3 is 16 residues. Germline CDR1 LGHDT, CDR2 YNNKEL (reference sequence). With 0 bases clipped from V and 1 base from J, the junction kept 3 bases outside the gene matches. Turning to this clone: The CDR3 goes on 3 residues after the read ends, and that part is filled in from the germline J gene.

The chain links TRBV3-1 (or the pseudogene TRBV3-2) to TRBJ2-3; 8 positions agree with TRBD2. The sample consisted of blood buffy coat. The clonotype was recovered from a woman between 18 and 75 years old with a cervical HPV16 infection that either progressed to CIN3+ or cleared (not recorded which). Incomplete CDR3 DNA: TGTGCCAGCAGCCAAGAAAGCGGGAGAGGCACAGATACG. Residues: CASSQESGRGTDT. In full, the CDR3 reads CASSQESGRGTDTQYF.